Below are 30 T cell receptor beta chains sequenced from a single sample in a study of blood T cell repertoires in COVID-19. The table came from immunoSEQ multiplex PCR; TCRdb's copy has only in-frame clones and leaves some out. The sample carries about 260,000 clones, under 95% recorded once. The sequenced sample consisted of PBMCs or T cells enriched from blood (not recorded which). The receptors come from a man in his forties who had been exposed to COVID-19.

The chain joins TRBV19 to TRBJ2-1; TRBD2 matches at 10 bases. The CDR3 consists of 16 residues. From germline, CDR1 is LNHDA and CDR2 SQIVND (reference sequence). J lost 9 bases, V lost 6 bases, and 14 bases had no gene match. CDR3 amino acids: CASSTERASGSLEQFF. The CDR3 nucleotides are TGTGCCAGTAGCACGGAACGGGCTAGCGGGAGCCTTGAGCAGTTCTTC.

The genes are TRBV21-1 and TRBJ2-1; the table assigns TRBD1, which was not confirmed against the DNA. TRBV21-1 constitutes a pseudogene. The CDR3 runs 15 residues. The CDR3 sequence is CASSKSPGPRNEQFF. CDR3 DNA: TGTGCCAGCAGCAAATCCCCTGGCCCCAGGAATGAGCAGTTCTTC.

This clone showed up just once. The rearrangement links TRBV5-1 to TRBJ1-3; D unresolved. This CDR3 is built from 15 residues. Trimming took 0 bases from V and 9 from J, leaving 16 bases between them. CDR1 and CDR2 (germline): SGHRS, YFSETQ. The CDR3 is CASSLAGYQVGTIYF. CDR3 in DNA: TGCGCCAGCAGCTTGGCCGGGTACCAAGTAGGCACCATATATTTT. The full variable domain, its missing parts supplied by reference TRBV5-1 and TRBJ1-3, is KAGVTQTPRYLIKTRGQQVTLSCSPISGHRSVSWYQQTPGQGLQFLFEYFSETQRNKGNFPGRFSGRQFSNSRSEMNVSTLELGDSALYLCASSLAGYQVGTIYFGEGSWLTVV.

The genes are TRBV19 and TRBJ2-5, with D possibly TRBD2 on 6 matching bases. The CDR3 is 13 residues long. Germline CDR1 and CDR2: LNHDA and SQIVND (reference sequence). Trimming stripped 7 bases from V and 5 bases from J, with 14 bases between. This chain's CDR3 is CASTPGAGETQYF. The CDR3 DNA follows: TGTGCCAGTACCCCGGGAGCAGGGGAGACCCAGTACTTC.

This chain joins TRBV28 and TRBJ2-7; no clear D gene. Germline V gene data show CDR1 as MDHEN and CDR2 as SYDVKM. V lost 4 bases and J lost 2, with 15 bases in between. There are 15 residues in the CDR3. In DNA form, the CDR3 reads TGTGCCAGCAGTTCCCGAGACATGGCACCCTACGAGCAGTACTTC. Its translation: CASSSRDMAPYEQYF.

The CDR3 loop is CASSRQINQPQHF. The DNA of the CDR3 is TGCGCCAGCAGCCGACAGATCAATCAGCCCCAGCATTTT. The rearrangement joins TRBV4-1 to TRBJ1-5; possible D gene TRBD1, 5 bases. The CDR3 sequence is 13 residues long. The germline V gene encodes CDR1 MGHRA and CDR2 YSYEKL. V dropped 4 bases and J dropped 3 bases, with 7 bases sitting between them.

This chain uses TRBV3-1 (or the pseudogene TRBV3-2) with TRBJ1-1; D is possibly TRBD1 (6 bases). CDR3 size: 14 residues. Deletions cut 5 bases from V and 4 bases from J, with 14 bases between. Germline loops: CDR1 LGHDT, CDR2 YNNKEL (reference sequence). This CDR3 is CASSYNREGTEAFF. CDR3 DNA sequence: TGTGCCAGCAGCTACAACAGGGAGGGCACTGAAGCTTTCTTT.

J is TRBJ2-3 and V is TRBV15; 10 bases are a match to TRBD1. This CDR3 region has 18 residues. Germline lookup yields CDR1 LNHNV and CDR2 YYDKDF (reference sequence). V dropped 2 bases and J dropped 2; count of bases not matched to a gene: 10. CDR3 region: CATSRKPRTGGYTDTQYF. DNA of the CDR3: TGTGCCACCAGCAGAAAACCTCGGACAGGGGGATACACAGATACGCAGTATTTT. The whole variable domain, remainder taken from reference TRBV15 and TRBJ2-3, is DAMVIQNPRYQVTQFGKPVTLSCSQTLNHNVMYWYQQKSSQAPKLLFHYYDKDFNNEADTPDNFQSRRPNTSFCFLDIRSPGLGDTAMYLCATSRKPRTGGYTDTQYFGPGTRLTVL.

The gene calls are TRBV6-2 or TRBV6-3 and TRBJ2-7; a weak D match, TRBD2 (6 bases). V gave up 4 bases and J gave up 4 bases, with 17 bases separating them. Germline V CDR1 and CDR2: MNHEY, SVGEGT. This CDR3 contains 15 residues. The CDR3 reads CASSSPRDSLYEQYF. The CDR3 DNA is TGTGCCAGCAGTTCGCCTCGGGACTCCCTTTACGAGCAGTACTTC.

J is TRBJ2-3 and V is TRBV5-1; 7 bases are shared with TRBD2. CDR1 and CDR2 (germline): SGHRS, YFSETQ. V shed 7 bases, J shed 0 bases, and the junction held 5 bases outside the gene matches. The CDR3 length is 14 residues. The CDR3 DNA reads TGCGCCAGCCACACTAGCGCAAGCACAGATACGCAGTATTTT. It yields the protein CASHTSASTDTQYF.

The chain couples TRBV5-4 to TRBJ2-5; TRBD2 matches 9 bases. Germline loops: CDR1 SGHNT, CDR2 YYREEE (reference sequence). Unmatched junction bases numbered 9, after V lost 4 bases and J lost 5 bases. CDR3 length: 15 residues. CDR3 sequence reads: CASSPVAGEGETQYF. The CDR3 DNA sequence: TGTGCCAGCAGCCCTGTAGCGGGAGAGGGGGAGACCCAGTACTTC.

A remark on this clone: Other DNA sequences in the sample encode the same CDR3. The chain uses TRBV3-1 (or the pseudogene TRBV3-2) and TRBJ2-7; D might be TRBD1 (5 bases). The CDR3 loop spans 12 amino acids. Trimming took off 1 base at V and 4 bases at J, with 5 bases between the two ends. CDR1 is LGHDT and CDR2 is YNNKEL in the germline V gene (reference sequence). CDR3 residues: CASSQGQYEQYF. For the CDR3, the DNA is TGTGCCAGCAGCCAAGGACAGTACGAGCAGTACTTC.

The gene calls are TRBV14 and TRBJ2-3, with 12 bases that match TRBD2. The CDR3 length is 17 residues. Germline V CDR1 and CDR2: SGHDN, FVKESK. Unmatched junction bases numbered 4, after V lost 2 bases and J lost 1 base. The CDR3 DNA is TGTGCCAGCAGCCAATTGACTAGCGGGAGCGGCACAGATACGCAGTATTTT. Translation gives CASSQLTSGSGTDTQYF.

The count of this clone is one. V usage is TRBV5-1 and J usage is TRBJ2-5; 8 bases map to TRBD2. Germline loops: CDR1 SGHRS, CDR2 YFSETQ. This CDR3 has 15 residues. V lost 3 bases, J lost 0 bases, and 4 bases stayed unmatched. The DNA of the CDR3 is TGCGCCAGCAGCTGGTCTAGCGGGTACCAAGAGACCCAGTACTTC. Its translation is CASSWSSGYQETQYF.

The chain combines TRBV12-5 with TRBJ1-6; D is uncertain. V shed 7 bases and J shed 7 bases, with 17 bases lying between them. This CDR3 region has 15 residues. Per germline, CDR1 LGHNT and CDR2 FRNRAP. In nucleotides, the CDR3 is TGTGCTAGTGTCCTTTACTCAACGGGGAATTCACCCCTCCACTTT. Its translation: CASVLYSTGNSPLHF.

The chain is built from TRBV19 and TRBJ1-4; D is undetermined. Between the trimmed V and J ends, which lost 3 bases and 12 bases, there was a span of 17 bases. The CDR3 runs to 14 residues. CDR1 LNHDA and CDR2 SQIVND come from the germline V gene (reference sequence). CDR3 protein: CASSISRGQRELFF. The CDR3 coding sequence is TGTGCCAGTAGTATTTCTCGTGGGCAGAGGGAACTGTTTTTT.

The chain is built from TRBV28 and TRBJ1-6, with 10 bases aligning to TRBD1. Per germline, CDR1 MDHEN and CDR2 SYDVKM. This CDR3 is 15 amino acids long. The V gene end was trimmed by 6 bases and the J gene end by 4 bases; junction bases not matched to a gene: 3. CDR3 in DNA: TGTGCCAGCAGCCCGGACAGGGGGTATAATTCACCCCTCCACTTT. It yields the protein CASSPDRGYNSPLHF.

The rearrangement links TRBV28 to TRBJ2-7, with 7 bases aligning to TRBD1. Germline V gives CDR1 MDHEN, CDR2 SYDVKM. J lost 3 bases, V lost 1 base, and 3 bases had no gene match. This CDR3 is built from 14 residues. Here the CDR3 reads CASSLSGQRYEQYF. CDR3 coding DNA: TGTGCCAGCAGTTTATCGGGACAGCGCTACGAGCAGTACTTC.

This rearrangement joins TRBV19 to TRBJ1-4; D remains unclear. V shed 3 bases and J shed 0 bases, with 8 bases lying between them. Germline V gene sequence: CDR1 LNHDA, CDR2 SQIVND (reference sequence). The CDR3 consists of 15 residues. The CDR3 DNA reads TGTGCCAGTAGTATGGGAGTTGCAACTAATGAAAAACTGTTTTTT. Protein: CASSMGVATNEKLFF.

The rearrangement uses TRBV19 and TRBJ1-5; D may be TRBD1 (6 bases). Germline-derived CDR1 and CDR2 are LNHDA and SQIVND (reference sequence). Trimming cost V 3 bases and J 2 bases, with 17 bases left between them. The CDR3 covers 17 residues. In nucleotides, the CDR3 is TGTGCCAGTAGTATCCTTGGGGGGGGGCTGGGCAATCAGCCCCAGCATTTT. Translating it yields CASSILGGGLGNQPQHF.

The chain links TRBV19 to TRBJ2-1; 7 bases line up with TRBD1. Per the germline V gene, CDR1 is LNHDA and CDR2 is SQIVND (reference sequence). This CDR3 is 15 amino acids long. Trimming removed 4 bases from V and 3 bases from J; junction bases left unmatched: 6. The CDR3 loop reads CASSSPGGSYNEQFF. The CDR3, as DNA: TGTGCCAGTAGTAGTCCAGGGGGAAGCTACAATGAGCAGTTCTTC.

The chain carries TRBV7-8 and TRBJ1-3, with 7 bases that match TRBD1. With V trimmed by 3 bases and J by 3 bases, 2 bases remained unmatched. Germline V gene sequence: CDR1 SGHVS, CDR2 FQNEAQ. This CDR3 region has 14 residues. The CDR3 protein is CASSLAGGGNTIYF. DNA of the CDR3: TGTGCCAGCAGCTTGGCAGGGGGTGGAAACACCATATATTTT.

The rearrangement uses TRBV5-1 and TRBJ2-5; 9 bases are shared with TRBD2. There are 17 residues in the CDR3. The V gene end was trimmed by 0 bases and the J gene end by 1 base; junction bases not matched to a gene: 7. Germline CDR1 SGHRS, CDR2 YFSETQ. The chain's CDR3 is CASSLGWREGPQETQYF. CDR3 bases: TGCGCCAGCAGCTTGGGTTGGCGGGAGGGCCCCCAAGAGACCCAGTACTTC.

V is TRBV7-9 and J is TRBJ1-3; D not resolved. V gave up 2 bases and J gave up 7 bases, with 15 bases separating them. CDR1 is SEHNR, CDR2 FQNEAQ, per germline (reference sequence). The CDR3 totals 15 residues. The CDR3 reads CASSLWVSAGNTIYF. The CDR3 DNA follows: TGTGCCAGCAGCTTATGGGTCAGTGCGGGGAACACCATATATTTT.

The chain is built from TRBV5-5 and TRBJ1-1; TRBD1 might be the D (5 bases). The V and J ends lost 5 bases and 0 bases respectively, with 14 bases between them. The CDR3 contains 15 residues. The germline CDR1 and CDR2 sequences are SGHKS and YYEKEE (reference sequence). CDR3 sequence: CASRQGSWVNTEAFF. CDR3 nucleotides: TGTGCCAGCAGGCAGGGTAGTTGGGTGAACACTGAAGCTTTCTTT.

This chain links TRBV4-1 with TRBJ2-1, with a possible D match to TRBD2 (6 bases). Germline V gene lookup returns CDR1 MGHRA and CDR2 YSYEKL. Trimming left V 0 bases short and J 9 bases short, with 9 bases between. This CDR3 spans 13 amino acids. The CDR3: CASSQDSGGEQFF. CDR3 nucleotide sequence: TGCGCCAGCAGCCAAGATTCCGGGGGTGAGCAGTTCTTC.

Turning to this clone: At one boundary the junction diverges from the germline segment, which might be a read error. The V and J genes are TRBV10-3 and TRBJ2-1; TRBD1 matches at 10 bases. The germline CDR1 and CDR2 sequences are ENHRY and SYGVKD. The CDR3 has 18 amino acids. DNA for the CDR3: TGTGCCATCAGTGACTCCCTCTCGACAGGGGGCAATTCCAATGGGCAGTTCTTC. The encoded protein is CAISDSLSTGGNSNGQFF.

This chain uses TRBV5-1 with TRBJ1-2; 8 bases align to TRBD1. This CDR3 is 14 amino acids long. Germline loops: CDR1 SGHRS, CDR2 YFSETQ. The ends lost 4 bases at V and 4 bases at J; junction bases unmatched: 6. CDR3 DNA sequence: TGCGCCAGCAGCCCGGGACAGGAAATCTATGGCTACACCTTC. Translated: CASSPGQEIYGYTF.

This clone occurred once. The J gene is TRBJ2-1, the V gene TRBV9, with a weak D call TRBD2 (6 bases). Germline V gives CDR1 SGDLS, CDR2 YYNGEE. The CDR3 is made up of 15 amino acids. V was shortened by 0 bases and J by 2 bases, with 9 bases between the two germline ends. CDR3 DNA: TGTGCCAGCAGCGTAGATGGGACTGCCTACAATGAGCAGTTCTTC. Translating gives CASSVDGTAYNEQFF.

J is TRBJ2-7 and V is TRBV28, with D possibly TRBD1 on 5 matching bases. The CDR3 has 12 amino acids. The V end was cut by 7 bases, the J end by 3 bases, with 10 bases between. Germline V gene lookup returns CDR1 MDHEN and CDR2 SYDVKM. This CDR3 reads CASMTEIYEQYF. The CDR3 bases are TGTGCCAGCATGACAGAAATCTACGAGCAGTACTTC.